Listed here are 22 T cell receptor beta chains from one sample, sequenced in a study of shared clonotypes between healthy human individuals. TCRdb's table, derived via immunoSEQ multiplex PCR, lists solely in-frame clones and lacks some. The sample holds roughly 1,100,000 clones, under 80% seen once. Material: memory CD4+ T cells sorted from blood. Subset in this sample: CD45RA-negative fraction. These TCRs come from a man younger than 35 in good health.

A note on this clone: Other DNA sequences in the sample encode the same CDR3. The chain carries TRBV7-8 and TRBJ2-7; D is uncertain. The CDR3 is 15 residues long. Germline V gives CDR1 SGHVS, CDR2 FQNEAQ. V shed 1 base and J shed 0 bases, with 10 bases lying between them. CDR3 in DNA: TGTGCCAGCAGCTTAGGCAGGCGGAGCTCCTACGAGCAGTACTTC. Its translation: CASSLGRRSSYEQYF. The entire variable domain, with the rest obtained from reference TRBV7-8 and TRBJ2-7, is as follows: GAGVSQSPRYKVAKRGQDVALRCDPISGHVSLFWYQQALGQGPEFLTYFQNEAQLDKSGLPSDRFFAERPEGSVSTLKIQRTQQEDSAVYLCASSLGRRSSYEQYFGPGTRLTVT.

This clone was seen many times. The V call is TRBV5-1, the J call TRBJ2-3; unclear D gene. CDR1 is SGHRS and CDR2 is YFSETQ in the germline V gene. This CDR3 region has 16 residues. The V end was cut by 4 bases, the J end by 1 base, with 16 bases between. The CDR3 region has the DNA TGCGCCAGCAGCCTTATATTTAGGCCGGGCACAGATACGCAGTATTTT. This translates into CASSLIFRPGTDTQYF.

The chain couples TRBV4-3 to TRBJ2-3, with D perhaps TRBD1 (6 bases). The CDR3 consists of 16 residues. Germline CDR1 LGHNA, CDR2 YSLEER. V lost 4 bases and J 0 bases, leaving 14 bases between the germline ends. This CDR3 is CASSRDKGGSTDTQYF. CDR3 nucleotides: TGCGCCAGCAGCCGAGATAAAGGGGGTAGCACAGATACGCAGTATTTT.

The J gene is TRBJ2-1, the V gene TRBV2; 9 nucleotides line up with TRBD2. Germline CDR1 reads SNHLY; CDR2 reads FYNNEI. Trimming cost V 4 bases and J 0 bases; bases outside gene matches: 1. This CDR3 spans 15 amino acids. CDR3 in amino acids: CASSATSGSYNEQFF. The CDR3 DNA is TGTGCCAGCAGTGCGACTAGCGGCTCCTACAATGAGCAGTTCTTC.

The chain couples TRBV13 to TRBJ2-3, with D uncertain. The CDR3 runs 17 residues. Trimming took off 0 bases at V and 1 base at J, with 14 bases between the two ends. Germline V lookup: CDR1 PRHDT, CDR2 FYEKMQ (reference sequence). The CDR3 protein is CASSLGQGRVGTDTQYF. CDR3 coding DNA: TGTGCCAGCAGCTTAGGGCAAGGTAGGGTTGGCACAGATACGCAGTATTTT.

This clone was observed a handful of times. J is TRBJ1-1 and V is TRBV9; 7 bases align to TRBD1. The CDR3 consists of 13 residues. Trimming removed 2 bases from V and 3 bases from J; junction bases left unmatched: 1. CDR1 and CDR2 from the germline V gene are SGDLS and YYNGEE. CDR3 amino acids: CASSVDRDTEAFF. The CDR3 nucleotides read TGTGCCAGCAGCGTCGACAGGGACACTGAAGCTTTCTTT. The variable domain in full, with the rest retrieved from reference TRBV9 and TRBJ1-1, is DSGVTQTPKHLITATGQRVTLRCSPRSGDLSVYWYQQSLDQGLQFLIQYYNGEERAKGNILERFSAQQFPDLHSELNLSSLELGDSALYFCASSVDRDTEAFFGQGTRLTVV.

This clone has just a few counts. V is TRBV12-1 and J is TRBJ2-7; TRBD2, as called in the table, went unchecked against the DNA. TRBV12-1 is recorded as a pseudogene. CDR3 length: 15 residues. In DNA form, the CDR3 reads TGTGCCAGCACCTACCATACGCTTAGCTCCTACGAGCAGTACTTC. Residues: CASTYHTLSSYEQYF.

The chain joins TRBV7-2 to TRBJ2-2; 11 bases fit TRBD2. The CDR3 is made up of 18 amino acids. V shed 5 bases, J shed 0 bases, and the junction held 8 bases outside the gene matches. Germline V gene sequence: CDR1 SGHTA, CDR2 FQGNSA. CDR3 nucleotides: TGTGCCAGCAGCCCAACCTCGGGACTAGCGGCGAACACCGGGGAGCTGTTTTTT. Residues: CASSPTSGLAANTGELFF.

This clone was counted once. This chain joins TRBV15 and TRBJ2-7, with no clear D. V lost 0 bases and J lost 4, with 16 bases in between. Per germline, CDR1 LNHNV and CDR2 YYDKDF (reference sequence). The CDR3 consists of 16 residues. The CDR3 loop reads CATSRDGTAGRYEQYF. The CDR3 nucleotides are TGTGCCACCAGCAGAGATGGAACAGCCGGGCGGTACGAGCAGTACTTC.

CDR3 loop: CASSRWGISEPQHF. In DNA, the CDR3 is TGCGCCAGCAGTAGGTGGGGGATTTCGGAGCCCCAGCATTTT. V gene TRBV10-2 combines with J gene TRBJ1-5; possible D gene TRBD1, 5 bases. Trimming left V 5 bases short and J 8 bases short, with 16 bases between. Looked up from germline, CDR1 is WSHSY and CDR2 is SAAADI. This CDR3 comprises 14 residues.

The J gene is TRBJ2-4, the V gene TRBV7-9; the match to TRBD1 covers 10 bases. CDR3 size: 16 residues. With 5 bases clipped from V and 1 base from J, the junction kept 5 bases outside the gene matches. Germline-derived CDR1 and CDR2 are SEHNR and FQNEAQ (reference sequence). DNA of the CDR3: TGTGCCAGCAGCGATCAGGGACAGGGGGCCAAAAACATTCAGTACTTC. As protein: CASSDQGQGAKNIQYF.

The rearrangement joins TRBV12-5 to TRBJ1-6; no clear D gene. Germline V gives CDR1 LGHNT, CDR2 FRNRAP. The CDR3 is 16 residues long. V lost 2 bases, J lost 7 bases, and 15 bases lay in between. Here the CDR3 DNA reads TGTGCTAGTGGTTTGATTCTCGGGAAGTCAAATTCACCCCTCCACTTT. It specifies CASGLILGKSNSPLHF.

This clone was detected only a few times. The V call is TRBV2, the J call TRBJ2-7; tentative D call: TRBD1 (5 bases). CDR1 and CDR2 from the germline V gene are SNHLY and FYNNEI. The CDR3 sequence is 13 residues long. V was clipped by 4 bases and J by 1 base, with 8 bases between them. Here the CDR3 DNA reads TGTGCCAGCAGTGTAACAGGATCCTACGAGCAGTACTTC. Translating gives CASSVTGSYEQYF.

The chain employs TRBV2 and TRBJ2-5, with D unresolved. Germline CDR1 is SNHLY and CDR2 is FYNNEI. V was trimmed by 7 bases and J by 1 base, leaving 10 bases between them. The CDR3 is 13 residues long. CDR3 nucleotides: TGTGCCAGCATCGGGCAACCCCAAGAGACCCAGTACTTC. Translation gives CASIGQPQETQYF.

This clone has only one observation. The chain is built from TRBV7-2 and TRBJ2-3, with D tentatively TRBD2 (5 bases). CDR3 length equals 18 residues. The germline V gene encodes CDR1 SGHTA and CDR2 FQGNSA. The V end lost 0 bases, the J end lost 3 bases, and 19 bases lay between the germline ends. DNA of the CDR3: TGTGCCAGCAGCTTAGCCTCTGCGCCGGGGAGTAGGACAGATACGCAGTATTTT. Amino acids: CASSLASAPGSRTDTQYF.

Only a few counts were recorded for this clone. The gene calls are TRBV6-5 and TRBJ2-3; no definite D call. The V end lost 0 bases, the J end lost 6 bases, and 13 bases lay between the germline ends. CDR3 length: 15 amino acids. Germline V CDR1 and CDR2: MNHEY, SVGAGI. CDR3 bases: TGTGCCAGCAGTTACTCGAATAAGGGCTCGGATACGCAGTATTTT. The encoded protein is CASSYSNKGSDTQYF.

The CDR3 reads CASSEVWTSGTYEQYF. The CDR3 nucleotides are TGCGCCAGCAGTGAGGTATGGACTAGCGGGACCTACGAGCAGTACTTC. The chain combines TRBV10-2 with TRBJ2-7, with 12 bases fitting TRBD2. The CDR3 is 16 residues long. V trimming: 2 bases; J trimming: 2 bases; junction bases outside the gene matches: 4. CDR1 is WSHSY, CDR2 SAAADI, per germline.

A note on this clone: No conserved phenylalanine or tryptophan ends this CDR3, so it is likely a read error. This sequence joins TRBV28 and TRBJ2-7; the D is unclear. The CDR3 spans 12 residues. Trimming took 8 bases from V and 0 from J, leaving 8 bases between them. The V gene's germline CDR1 is MDHEN and CDR2 SYDVKM. The CDR3 loop is CASGLSSYEQYL. CDR3 nucleotide sequence: TGTGCCAGCGGATTAAGCTCCTACGAGCAGTACCTC.

The CDR3 sequence is CASSVSFDTNYGYTF. The CDR3 nucleotides read TGTGCCAGCAGTGTCTCTTTCGACACCAACTATGGCTACACCTTC. This chain uses TRBV6-1 with TRBJ1-2; D not certain. Trimming left V 4 bases short and J 2 bases short, with 14 bases between. The CDR3 is 15 amino acids. Germline CDR1 reads MNHNS; CDR2 reads SASEGT.

In this sample, this clone turned up a few times. The chain links TRBV5-1 to TRBJ1-3; D is perhaps TRBD1 (5 bases). The V gene's germline CDR1 is SGHRS and CDR2 YFSETQ. Deletions cut 2 bases from V and 3 bases from J, with 9 bases between. The CDR3 runs to 14 residues. CDR3 protein: CASSLGTLGNTIYF. The CDR3 bases are TGCGCCAGCAGCTTAGGGACTCTTGGAAACACCATATATTTT. The full variable domain, with the rest looked up from reference TRBV5-1 and TRBJ1-3, is KAGVTQTPRYLIKTRGQQVTLSCSPISGHRSVSWYQQTPGQGLQFLFEYFSETQRNKGNFPGRFSGRQFSNSRSEMNVSTLELGDSALYLCASSLGTLGNTIYFGEGSWLTVV.

This chain connects TRBV7-2 to TRBJ2-3, with D perhaps TRBD1 (5 bases). This CDR3 comprises 13 residues. The germline V gene has CDR1 SGHTA and CDR2 FQGNSA. Trimming stripped 4 bases from V and 8 bases from J, with 13 bases between. Here the CDR3 reads CASSSLRGGTQYF. The DNA for the CDR3 is TGTGCCAGCAGCTCCCTAAGGGGCGGTACGCAGTATTTT.

The chain links TRBV30 to TRBJ2-3; D not resolved. CDR1 and CDR2 from the germline V gene are GTSNPN and SVGIG (reference sequence). The CDR3 contains 13 residues. V lost 3 bases and J 0 bases, leaving 7 bases between the germline ends. The CDR3 nucleotides are TGTGCCTGGAGAGTTACTAGCACAGATACGCAGTATTTT. It yields the protein CAWRVTSTDTQYF.